This T cell receptor (beta chain) was profiled in a study of T cell responses to AZD1222 COVID-19 vaccine. Measured with immunoSEQ multiplex PCR; TCRdb has only the in-frame clones, and not every one. This table holds about 180,000 clones, approximately 94% found once. Specimen: peripheral blood, collected 28 days after the second AZD1222 dose. The clonotype originates from an adult who received the AZD1222 COVID-19 vaccine.

CDR3 sequence: CASRQGGGELFF. CDR3 DNA sequence: TGTGCCAGCAGACAGGGGGGAGGGGAGCTGTTTTTT. The V gene is TRBV2, the J gene TRBJ2-2; 8 bases agree with TRBD1. The CDR3 length is 12 residues. From germline, CDR1 is SNHLY and CDR2 FYNNEI. The V segment lost 6 bases and the J segment 8 bases; nucleotides outside the gene matches: 2.